These 27 T cell receptor beta chains share one sample of origin, sequenced in a study of post-analysis software for immune sequencing data. Libraries were made from TCR beta cDNA, and they carried unique molecular identifiers. TCRdb analysed the PCR reads with MiXCR anew, one entry per CDR3 protein. The sample carries over 700,000 distinct CDR3 sequences, just under 30% recorded once. For these TCRs, the target antigens are not known. Whole-study results and caveats: Relative to controls, patients had about five TRBV segments at higher frequency, with TRBV5-6, TRBV5-1 and TRBV20-1 among these.

The source material was blood. Receptors originate from a girl aged 5-17 years with multiple sclerosis.

This clonotype was picked up a small number of times. The chain joins TRBV10-3 to TRBJ1-2; D is undetermined. CDR3 length equals 12 residues. The germline CDR1 and CDR2 sequences are ENHRY and SYGVKD. V lost 10 bases and J lost 1, with 10 bases in between. The CDR3 spells CATEGDNYGYTF. The CDR3 nucleotides are TGTGCCACCGAAGGAGATAACTATGGCTACACCTTC.

This clonotype was detected a few times. This chain uses TRBV20-1 with TRBJ2-7; no definite D call. CDR3 length equals 18 residues. The germline CDR1 and CDR2 sequences are DFQATT and SNEGSKA (reference sequence). The V end lost 1 base, the J end lost 0 bases, and 22 bases lay between the germline ends. DNA of the CDR3: TGCAGTGCTAGAGGCTGGCAGGCCCTTACCTTTAGCTCCTACGAGCAGTACTTC. It specifies CSARGWQALTFSSYEQYF.

This clonotype showed up just a few times. This chain links TRBV7-8 with TRBJ2-4; 8 bases map to TRBD2. CDR1 SGHVS and CDR2 FQNEAQ come from the germline V gene. V was clipped by 1 base and J by 7 bases; unmatched bases: 6. This CDR3 contains 15 residues. CDR3 sequence: CASSLVVAGRNIQYF. In DNA, the CDR3 is TGTGCCAGCAGCTTAGTAGTAGCGGGGAGGAACATTCAGTACTTC.

The CDR3 here is CASSYQPGTANSPLHF. In nucleotides, the CDR3 is TGTGCCAGCAGTTACCAGCCCGGGACCGCAAATTCACCCCTCCACTTT. This chain joins TRBV6-5 and TRBJ1-6; D perhaps matches TRBD1 (5 bases). V was shortened by 2 bases and J by 7 bases, with 15 bases between the two germline ends. Germline CDR1 is MNHEY and CDR2 is SVGAGI. This CDR3 is built from 16 residues.

The J gene is TRBJ2-1, the V gene TRBV5-1; D is perhaps TRBD1 or TRBD2 (5 bases each). The CDR3 consists of 13 residues. Germline CDR1 SGHRS, CDR2 YFSETQ. V dropped 4 bases and J dropped 15 bases, with 20 bases sitting between them. CDR3 bases: TGCGCCAGCAGCGGGGGACCGCCGCCCCCTCCGTTCTTC. Translated, it gives CASSGGPPPPPFF.

The chain joins TRBV5-1 to TRBJ2-7; the match to TRBD1 covers 7 bases. The CDR3 consists of 18 residues. Germline V lookup: CDR1 SGHRS, CDR2 YFSETQ. With V trimmed by 3 bases and J by 0 bases, 15 bases remained unmatched. The CDR3 bases are TGCGCCAGCAGCTCGGACTTAAGACAGGGTTGGGTCTCCTACGAGCAGTACTTC. Its protein product is CASSSDLRQGWVSYEQYF. The full variable domain, rest sourced from reference TRBV5-1 and TRBJ2-7, is KAGVTQTPRYLIKTRGQQVTLSCSPISGHRSVSWYQQTPGQGLQFLFEYFSETQRNKGNFPGRFSGRQFSNSRSEMNVSTLELGDSALYLCASSSDLRQGWVSYEQYFGPGTRLTVT.

This clonotype was detected only a few times. The CDR3 DNA reads as TGTGCCAGCAGTTCCCCAGCCGGGACAGGGGTTGGCGAGCAGTACTTC. Its protein is CASSSPAGTGVGEQYF. The rearrangement links TRBV28 to TRBJ2-7; TRBD1 matches at 10 bases. CDR1 is MDHEN and CDR2 is SYDVKM in the germline V gene. The CDR3 is 16 amino acids. After removal of 4 bases from V and 6 bases from J, the junction contained 12 bases not matched to a gene.

This clonotype was observed a few times. V gene TRBV10-3 combines with J gene TRBJ2-1; 13 bases align to TRBD2. The CDR3 has 15 amino acids. The germline CDR1 and CDR2 sequences are ENHRY and SYGVKD. The trim removed 5 bases at V and 9 bases at J, leaving 7 bases unmatched. The CDR3 loop reads CAISPTSGRGGEQFF. DNA for the CDR3: TGTGCCATCAGTCCTACTAGCGGGAGGGGCGGTGAGCAGTTCTTC.

The genes are TRBV20-1 and TRBJ2-1; D remains ambiguous. The CDR3 has 12 residues. Looked up from germline, CDR1 is DFQATT and CDR2 is SNEGSKA (reference sequence). V lost 6 bases, J lost 4 bases, and 10 bases lay in between. CDR3 nucleotide sequence: TGCAGTGCCGAGACCACTTACAATGAGCAGTTCTTC. Its translation: CSAETTYNEQFF.

J is TRBJ2-1 and V is TRBV20-1; D tentatively reads TRBD1 or TRBD2 (5 bases each). From germline, CDR1 is DFQATT and CDR2 SNEGSKA (reference sequence). This CDR3 has 16 amino acids. Trimming shortened V by 4 bases and J by 7 bases, and 23 bases separated the two germline ends. CDR3 DNA: TGCAGTGCTAAAGACCAGGGAGTTCCTTCCACTAATGAGCAGTTCTTC. This gives the protein CSAKDQGVPSTNEQFF.

This clonotype was found a few times. This chain uses TRBV7-2 with TRBJ2-7, with D uncertain. Trimming stripped 2 bases from V and 2 bases from J, with 10 bases between. This CDR3 spans 14 amino acids. The germline V gene encodes CDR1 SGHTA and CDR2 FQGNSA. CDR3 in amino acids: CASSLRVPPYEQYF. In DNA form, the CDR3 reads TGTGCCAGCAGCTTACGAGTCCCCCCCTACGAGCAGTACTTC.

The chain carries TRBV24-1 and TRBJ2-7; a weak D match, TRBD1 (7 bases). The germline V gene encodes CDR1 KGHDR and CDR2 SFDVKD. V lost 5 bases and J 5 bases, leaving 15 bases between the germline ends. This CDR3 comprises 14 residues. The CDR3 region is CATSGGTDIDEQYF. The DNA for the CDR3 is TGTGCCACCAGTGGCGGGACAGACATCGACGAGCAGTACTTC.

V and J are TRBV4-1 and TRBJ2-1; D is unclear. Germline V lookup: CDR1 MGHRA, CDR2 YSYEKL. The CDR3 sequence is 13 residues long. The germline V and J ends were trimmed by 2 bases and 5 bases, with 7 bases remaining between them. The CDR3: CASSQRVDNEQFF. CDR3 nucleotide sequence: TGCGCCAGCAGCCAAAGGGTAGACAATGAGCAGTTCTTC.

In its sample, this clonotype was seen a few times. This sequence joins TRBV12-5 and TRBJ1-2, with 9 bases lining up with TRBD1. V dropped 0 bases and J dropped 0; count of bases not matched to a gene: 14. The V gene's germline CDR1 is LGHNT and CDR2 FRNRAP. CDR3 length equals 20 residues. Written as DNA, the CDR3 is TGTGCTAGTGGTTTGGTAATATGGACAGGGGTCAAGACGTCTAACTATGGCTACACCTTC. Translated, it gives CASGLVIWTGVKTSNYGYTF.

The CDR3 DNA sequence: TGTGCCAGCAGCTTAGTCGGGGGCAACGAGCAGTACTTC. Translated: CASSLVGGNEQYF. This rearrangement joins TRBV7-2 to TRBJ2-7; either TRBD1 or TRBD2 may fit D (6 bases each). Trimming removed 1 base from V and 5 bases from J, with 9 bases in between. Germline CDR1 is SGHTA and CDR2 is FQGNSA. This CDR3 is built from 13 residues.

The chain combines TRBV7-2 with TRBJ2-7; D might be TRBD1 or TRBD2, each matching 5 bases. CDR1 SGHTA and CDR2 FQGNSA come from the germline V gene. The CDR3 length is 15 residues. V dropped 3 bases and J dropped 0 bases, with 12 bases sitting between them. The CDR3 sequence is CASSFHRDGSYEQYF. The CDR3 DNA sequence: TGTGCCAGCAGCTTCCACCGGGACGGCTCCTACGAGCAGTACTTC.

This chain connects TRBV28 to TRBJ2-5; tentative D call: TRBD2 (5 bases). The V end lost 1 base, the J end lost 4 bases, and 13 bases lay between the germline ends. Germline values: CDR1 MDHEN, CDR2 SYDVKM. CDR3 size: 15 residues. The CDR3 protein is CASSLYKDGGETQYF. The CDR3 nucleotides are TGTGCCAGCAGTTTATACAAAGACGGAGGAGAGACCCAGTACTTC. The variable domain in full, completed from reference TRBV28 and TRBJ2-5, reads DVKVTQSSRYLVKRTGEKVFLECVQDMDHENMFWYRQDPGLGLRLIYFSYDVKMKEKGDIPEGYSVSREKKERFSLILESASTNQTSMYLCASSLYKDGGETQYFGPGTRLLVL.

The chain has TRBV6-5 and TRBJ1-1; 10 positions match TRBD1. The CDR3 loop spans 16 amino acids. J gave up 3 bases and V 7 bases, and 11 bases lay outside the gene matches. Germline loops: CDR1 MNHEY, CDR2 SVGAGI. The CDR3 DNA reads TGTGCCAGCATGGTTGCGGGGGGGACAGGGGACACTGAAGCTTTCTTT. Amino acids: CASMVAGGTGDTEAFF.

In this sample, this clonotype turned up a few times. The rearrangement joins TRBV20-1 to TRBJ2-1, with TRBD2 identical over 15 bases. CDR1 and CDR2 (germline): DFQATT, SNEGSKA (reference sequence). The CDR3 length is 21 residues. V was pared by 2 bases and J by 8 bases, with 22 bases of the junction left unmatched. In DNA, the CDR3 is TGCAGTGCTAGATCCTCCCTTGGACTAGCGGGAGGGCCTGGAGGTGGCGATGAGCAGTTCTTC. Translating it yields CSARSSLGLAGGPGGGDEQFF.

The V and J genes are TRBV27 and TRBJ2-1; perhaps TRBD1 as D (5 bases). Trimming removed 5 bases from V and 7 bases from J, with 15 bases in between. The CDR3 has 14 residues. Germline V gene data show CDR1 as MNHEY and CDR2 as SMNVEV (reference sequence). The CDR3 nucleotides read TGTGCCAGCAGTCTACCTGGGGCTAAGAATGAGCAGTTCTTC. This encodes CASSLPGAKNEQFF.

Here the CDR3 DNA reads TGCAGTGCGGGGGACAGGCCCTCTGGAAACACCATATATTTT. It encodes CSAGDRPSGNTIYF. The chain is built from TRBV20-1 and TRBJ1-3; 8 nucleotides agree with TRBD1. This CDR3 region has 14 residues. The V gene's germline CDR1 is DFQATT and CDR2 SNEGSKA (reference sequence). The trim removed 6 bases at V and 0 bases at J, leaving 4 bases unmatched.

About this clonotype itself: Being one base from a much bigger clone, this may be a read error. The chain couples TRBV29-1 to TRBJ2-1; 7 bases align to TRBD2. This CDR3 region has 17 residues. The V gene's germline CDR1 is SQVTM and CDR2 ANQGSEA. V was pared by 3 bases and J by 2 bases, with 13 bases of the junction left unmatched. This CDR3 reads CSVDGPSGPSTYNEQFF. The DNA of the CDR3 is TGCAGCGTTGATGGTCCTAGCGGCCCGAGCACCTACAATGAGCAGTTCTTC.

The chain is built from TRBV20-1 and TRBJ2-5; TRBD1 matches 8 bases. V shed 2 bases, J shed 0 bases, and the junction held 8 bases outside the gene matches. The CDR3 covers 16 residues. The V gene's germline CDR1 is DFQATT and CDR2 SNEGSKA (reference sequence). CDR3 in DNA: TGCAGTGCTAGACCAAGACAGGGGTTATACCAAGAGACCCAGTACTTC. It codes for CSARPRQGLYQETQYF.

The chain uses TRBV20-1 and TRBJ2-3; weak D call: TRBD2 (6 bases). V was clipped by 7 bases and J by 2 bases, with 10 bases between them. The CDR3 totals 12 residues. Germline V lookup: CDR1 DFQATT, CDR2 SNEGSKA (reference sequence). The chain's CDR3 is CSGRGITDTQYF. The DNA of the CDR3 is TGCAGTGGGCGGGGAATCACAGATACGCAGTATTTT.

The J gene is TRBJ2-5, the V gene TRBV29-1; 9 nucleotides agree with TRBD2. Germline V gene data show CDR1 as SQVTM and CDR2 as ANQGSEA. The V segment lost 1 base and the J segment 11 bases; nucleotides outside the gene matches: 11. This CDR3 has 14 amino acids. The CDR3 reads CSVEVGSGSNEQYF. The CDR3 DNA sequence: TGCAGCGTTGAAGTAGGTAGCGGGAGCAATGAGCAGTACTTC.

CDR3 bases: TGTGCCAGCAGTTTATCCTTAAGACACGTTGAAGCTTTCTTT. Its protein product is CASSLSLRHVEAFF. The rearrangement links TRBV27 to TRBJ1-1; the D is unclear. This CDR3 is built from 14 residues. Trimming left V 0 bases short and J 7 bases short, with 12 bases between. Germline V gives CDR1 MNHEY, CDR2 SMNVEV (reference sequence).

The J gene is TRBJ2-1, the V gene TRBV29-1; no reliable D call. The CDR3 covers 12 residues. V was pared by 4 bases and J by 9 bases, with 13 bases between. Germline CDR1 reads SQVTM; CDR2 reads ANQGSEA. The CDR3 region is CSVAEQLGEQFF. In nucleotides, the CDR3 is TGCAGCGTTGCTGAGCAGCTTGGTGAGCAGTTCTTC.